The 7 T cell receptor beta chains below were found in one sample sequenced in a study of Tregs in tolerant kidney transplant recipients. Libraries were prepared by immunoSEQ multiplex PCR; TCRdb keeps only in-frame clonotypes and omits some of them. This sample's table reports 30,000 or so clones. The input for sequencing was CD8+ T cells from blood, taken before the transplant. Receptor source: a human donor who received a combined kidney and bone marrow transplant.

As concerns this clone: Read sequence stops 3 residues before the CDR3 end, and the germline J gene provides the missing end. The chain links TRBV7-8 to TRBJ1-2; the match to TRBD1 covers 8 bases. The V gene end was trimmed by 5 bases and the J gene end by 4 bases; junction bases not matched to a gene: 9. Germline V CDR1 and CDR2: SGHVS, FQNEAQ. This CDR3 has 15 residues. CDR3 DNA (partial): TGTGCCAGCAGCCCAACAGGGGGAATGGCCTATGGC. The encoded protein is CASSPTGGMAYG. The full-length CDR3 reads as CASSPTGGMAYGYTF.

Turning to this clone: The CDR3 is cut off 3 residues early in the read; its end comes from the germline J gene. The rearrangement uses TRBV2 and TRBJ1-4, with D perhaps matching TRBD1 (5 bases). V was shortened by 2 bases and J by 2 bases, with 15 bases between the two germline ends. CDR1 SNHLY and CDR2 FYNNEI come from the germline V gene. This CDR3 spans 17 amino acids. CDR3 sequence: CASSENPGVVTNEKLFF. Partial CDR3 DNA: TGTGCCAGCAGTGAAAACCCGGGGGTGGTGACTAATGAAAAA.

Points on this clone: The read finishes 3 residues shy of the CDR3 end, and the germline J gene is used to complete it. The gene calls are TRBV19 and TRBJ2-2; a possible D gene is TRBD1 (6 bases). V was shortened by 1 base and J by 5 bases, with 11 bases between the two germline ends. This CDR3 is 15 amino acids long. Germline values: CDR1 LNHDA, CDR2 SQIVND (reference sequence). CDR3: CASSIVAGATGELFF. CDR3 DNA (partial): TGTGCCAGTAGTATAGTGGCAGGGGCTACCGGGGAG.

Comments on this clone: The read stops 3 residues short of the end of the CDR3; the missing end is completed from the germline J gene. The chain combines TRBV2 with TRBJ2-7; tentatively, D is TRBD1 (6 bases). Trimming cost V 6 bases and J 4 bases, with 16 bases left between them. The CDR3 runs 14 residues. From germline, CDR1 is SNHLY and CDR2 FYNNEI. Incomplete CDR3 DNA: TGTGCCAGCAGGGGACAAGGGGCCAGTTACGAG. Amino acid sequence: CASRGQGASYE. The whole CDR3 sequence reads CASRGQGASYEQYF.

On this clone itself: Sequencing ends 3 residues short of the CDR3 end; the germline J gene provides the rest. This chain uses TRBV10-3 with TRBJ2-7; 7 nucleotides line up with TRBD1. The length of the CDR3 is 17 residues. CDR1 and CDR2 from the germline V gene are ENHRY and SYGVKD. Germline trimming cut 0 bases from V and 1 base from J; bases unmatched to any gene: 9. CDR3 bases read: TGTGCCATCAGTGAGTCCATAGTGGACAGGTTGTCCTACGAG. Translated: CAISESIVDRLSYE. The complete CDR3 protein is CAISESIVDRLSYEQYF.

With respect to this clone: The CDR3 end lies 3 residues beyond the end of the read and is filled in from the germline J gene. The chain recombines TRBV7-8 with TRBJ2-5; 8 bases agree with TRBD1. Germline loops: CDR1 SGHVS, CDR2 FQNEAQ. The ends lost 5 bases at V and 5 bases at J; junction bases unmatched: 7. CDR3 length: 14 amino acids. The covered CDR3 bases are TGTGCCAGCAGCACCAGGGGGCTGGGGGAGACC. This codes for CASSTRGLGET. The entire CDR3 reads CASSTRGLGETQYF.

The sequenced CDR3 bases are TGTGCCAGCAGCCCCCGTTTCCCCGCCGGGGAG. It codes for CASSPRFPAGE. The CDR3 as a whole reads CASSPRFPAGELFF. The chain has TRBV5-5 and TRBJ2-2; D unresolved. The CDR3 is cut off 3 residues early in the read; its end comes from the germline J gene. CDR3 length: 14 amino acids. The germline CDR1 and CDR2 sequences are SGHKS and YYEKEE (reference sequence). The germline V and J ends were trimmed by 4 bases and 6 bases, with 13 bases remaining between them.